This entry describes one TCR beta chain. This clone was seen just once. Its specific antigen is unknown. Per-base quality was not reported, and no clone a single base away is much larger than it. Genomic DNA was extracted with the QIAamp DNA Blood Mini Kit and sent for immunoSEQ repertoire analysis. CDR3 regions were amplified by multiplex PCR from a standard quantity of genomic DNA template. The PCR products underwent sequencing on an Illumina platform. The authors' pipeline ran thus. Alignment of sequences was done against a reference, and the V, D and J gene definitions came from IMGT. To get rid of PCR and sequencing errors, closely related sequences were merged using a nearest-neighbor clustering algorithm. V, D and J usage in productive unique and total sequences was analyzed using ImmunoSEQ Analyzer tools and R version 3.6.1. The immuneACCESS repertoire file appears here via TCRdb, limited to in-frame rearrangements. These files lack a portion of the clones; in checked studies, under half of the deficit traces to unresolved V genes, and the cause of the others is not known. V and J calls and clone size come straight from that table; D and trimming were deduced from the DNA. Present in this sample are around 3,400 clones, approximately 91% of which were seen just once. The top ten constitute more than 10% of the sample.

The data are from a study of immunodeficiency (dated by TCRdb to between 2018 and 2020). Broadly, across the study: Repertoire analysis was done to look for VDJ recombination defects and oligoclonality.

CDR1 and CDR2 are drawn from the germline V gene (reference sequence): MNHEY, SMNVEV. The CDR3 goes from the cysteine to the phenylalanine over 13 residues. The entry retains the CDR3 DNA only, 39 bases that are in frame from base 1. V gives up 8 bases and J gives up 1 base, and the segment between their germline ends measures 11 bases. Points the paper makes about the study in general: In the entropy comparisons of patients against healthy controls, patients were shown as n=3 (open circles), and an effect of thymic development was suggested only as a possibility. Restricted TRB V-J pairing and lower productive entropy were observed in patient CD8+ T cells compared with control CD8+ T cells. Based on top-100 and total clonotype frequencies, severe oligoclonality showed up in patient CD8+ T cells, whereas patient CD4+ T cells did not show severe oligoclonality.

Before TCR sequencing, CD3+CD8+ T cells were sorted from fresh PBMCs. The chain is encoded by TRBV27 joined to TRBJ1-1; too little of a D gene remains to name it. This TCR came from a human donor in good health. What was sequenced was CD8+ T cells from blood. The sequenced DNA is TGTGCCAGCTGCTCGTGGGAGAACACTGAAGCTTTCTTT. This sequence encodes CASCSWENTEAFF.